These 5 T cell receptor beta chains share one sample of origin, sequenced in a study of cytomegalovirus exposure and HLA in healthy donors. A multiplex PCR was run with 60 Vbeta primers and 13 Jbeta primers. TCRdb's table, derived via immunoSEQ multiplex PCR, lists solely in-frame clones and lacks some. This sample yields 150,000 to 200,000 clones, of which around 83% are seen a single time; about 4% belongs to the top ten. Sequencing used PBMCs. The receptor source for this set is a man between 50 and 59 years old in good health and CMV-seropositive.

This clone turned up a few times. V and J are TRBV7-9 and TRBJ1-2, with D perhaps TRBD1 (5 bases). From germline, CDR1 is SEHNR and CDR2 FQNEAQ (reference sequence). The CDR3 length is 13 residues. The V and J ends lost 6 bases and 7 bases respectively, with 15 bases between them. The CDR3 sequence: CASSTMEGSGYTF. The CDR3 DNA follows: TGTGCCAGCAGTACTATGGAGGGGAGTGGCTACACCTTC.

The chain couples TRBV6-5 to TRBJ2-7; 7 bases line up with TRBD1. The CDR3 is 15 residues long. V dropped 0 bases and J dropped 4; count of bases not matched to a gene: 6. The germline V gene has CDR1 MNHEY and CDR2 SVGAGI. CDR3 bases: TGTGCCAGCAGTTACTCTAACAGGGGATTATACGAGCAGTACTTC. Its protein product is CASSYSNRGLYEQYF.

The chain is built from TRBV6-6 and TRBJ2-1, with D possibly matching TRBD1 (5 bases). The V and J ends lost 11 bases and 8 bases respectively, with 16 bases between them. CDR3 length equals 12 residues. Per germline, CDR1 MNHNY and CDR2 SVGAGI (reference sequence). CDR3 DNA: TGTGCCGGGTCCAGGGCCAGGGATGAGCAGTTCTTC. This encodes CAGSRARDEQFF.

The chain is built from TRBV9 and TRBJ2-5; 10 bases line up with TRBD1. The J segment lost 3 bases and the V segment lost 4 bases, leaving 6 bases of the junction unmatched. This CDR3 has 15 amino acids. Germline CDR1 SGDLS, CDR2 YYNGEE. The CDR3 here is CASSPGDRGKETQYF. The DNA for the CDR3 is TGTGCCAGCAGCCCAGGGGACAGGGGAAAAGAGACCCAGTACTTC.

The chain combines TRBV7-9 with TRBJ2-7, with 7 bases matching TRBD1. The CDR3 totals 15 residues. Germline V gene sequence: CDR1 SEHNR, CDR2 FQNEAQ (reference sequence). The ends lost 5 bases at V and 2 bases at J; junction bases unmatched: 9. Written as DNA, the CDR3 is TGTGCCAGCAGCCCCACAGACAGGGTCACCTACGAGCAGTACTTC. It translates to CASSPTDRVTYEQYF.